This T cell receptor beta chain was found in a study of T cell repertoires in cytomegalovirus infection. TCRdb reprocessed the reads via MiXCR and lists one record per CDR3 protein. The sample holds hundreds of thousands of distinct CDR3 sequences, around 24% seen once. About this clonotype: Its antigen is unidentified.

Study observations and caveats: Totalled public TCR beta family frequency picked out people who carried CMV plus the relevant HLA.

With 1 base removed from V and 8 bases from J, the gap between germline ends came to 15 bases. Germline V lookup: CDR1 MNHEY, CDR2 SVGEGT. CDR3 size: 15 residues. This rearrangement joins TRBV6-2 or TRBV6-3 to TRBJ2-1; D call uncertain. The source is a human donor in good health (CMV status not recorded). Some clones in this sample may be carry-over from other donors' samples. Sample: CD8+ T cells from PBMCs. The CDR3 region is CASSYLSPLTDEQFF. CDR3 coding DNA: TGTGCCAGCAGTTACTTGTCCCCCCTAACGGATGAGCAGTTCTTC.